Below, 9 T cell receptor beta chains from the same sample are listed, as sequenced in a study of blood T cells in healthy people across ages. Combining a sample-barcoded 5' primer with a J-beta primer mix, a second PCR ran for roughly 7 to 11 cycles. TCRdb independently ran MiXCR on the 5' RACE reads; one entry per CDR3 protein. The data contain roughly 500,000 distinct CDR3 sequences, 25% to 30% of them seen just once; the ten biggest clones take up under 20%. Material for sequencing was blood. The origin of the receptors is a woman aged 70-85 years in good health.

Only a few counts were recorded for this clonotype. This chain uses TRBV5-1 with TRBJ2-3; 10 bases fit TRBD2. Trimming removed 3 bases from V and 4 bases from J; junction bases left unmatched: 8. The CDR3 loop spans 16 amino acids. CDR1 is SGHRS, CDR2 YFSETQ, per germline. The DNA of the CDR3 is TGCGCCAGCAGCTCCGGGGGAGCGGGGGGGCCAGATACGCAGTATTTT. Residues: CASSSGGAGGPDTQYF.

A few counts support this clonotype. The rearrangement joins TRBV4-1 to TRBJ1-6; D unresolved. V lost 1 base and J 8 bases, leaving 6 bases between the germline ends. This CDR3 has 13 amino acids. The germline CDR1 and CDR2 sequences are MGHRA and YSYEKL. The chain's CDR3 is CASSQVLDSPLHF. The CDR3 DNA follows: TGCGCCAGCAGCCAAGTGTTGGATTCACCCCTCCACTTT.

The chain carries TRBV7-9 and TRBJ2-5; 10 nucleotides match TRBD1. The germline V gene encodes CDR1 SEHNR and CDR2 FQNEAQ (reference sequence). V lost 5 bases to trimming and J lost 3 bases; unmatched junction nucleotides: 6. CDR3 length: 15 residues. The CDR3 loop reads CASSTRTGGEETQYF. In nucleotides, the CDR3 is TGTGCCAGCAGCACCCGGACAGGGGGGGAAGAGACCCAGTACTTC.

Only a few counts were recorded for this clonotype. V is TRBV29-1 and J is TRBJ1-5, with 8 nucleotides matching TRBD1. Germline CDR1 SQVTM, CDR2 ANQGSEA. The ends lost 6 bases at V and 2 bases at J; junction bases unmatched: 3. The CDR3 consists of 13 residues. The CDR3 protein is CSVWTGRNQPQHF. Here the CDR3 DNA reads TGCAGCGTCTGGACAGGGCGCAATCAGCCCCAGCATTTT.

This sequence joins TRBV28 and TRBJ1-3, with D hard to call. Deletions cut 6 bases from V and 3 bases from J, with 18 bases between. CDR1 and CDR2 from the germline V gene are MDHEN and SYDVKM. The CDR3 consists of 16 residues. The CDR3 reads CASSPVLQRDGNTIYF. CDR3 sequence (DNA): TGTGCCAGCAGCCCCGTTCTCCAACGCGATGGAAACACCATATATTTT.

The chain is built from TRBV20-1 and TRBJ2-5; D is undetermined. V was clipped by 3 bases and J by 5 bases, with 19 bases between them. The CDR3 loop spans 15 amino acids. Germline V gene sequence: CDR1 DFQATT, CDR2 SNEGSKA (reference sequence). CDR3 sequence reads: CSASQPRNPRETQYF. CDR3 in DNA: TGCAGTGCTAGCCAACCCCGGAACCCTAGGGAGACCCAGTACTTC.

In this sample, this clonotype turned up a few times. V gene TRBV29-1 combines with J gene TRBJ2-3; D may be TRBD2 (5 bases). This CDR3 comprises 14 residues. Germline assignment: CDR1 SQVTM and CDR2 ANQGSEA. Trimming took 2 bases from V and 1 from J, leaving 10 bases between them. The CDR3 region has the DNA TGCAGCGTTGAAAGAGGGAGCGGCACAGATACGCAGTATTTT. Translating gives CSVERGSGTDTQYF.

The genes are TRBV6-5 and TRBJ2-2, with 8 bases aligning to TRBD2. Germline assignment: CDR1 MNHEY and CDR2 SVGAGI. This CDR3 contains 14 residues. V was clipped by 6 bases and J by 0 bases; unmatched bases: 0. The CDR3 DNA reads TGTGCCAGCAGCGGGGGGGCGAACACCGGGGAGCTGTTTTTT. It codes for CASSGGANTGELFF.

V and J are TRBV6-1 and TRBJ1-6; D ambiguous. Trimming took off 6 bases at V and 4 bases at J, with 16 bases between the two ends. In germline, CDR1 is MNHNS, CDR2 SASEGT. The CDR3 totals 16 residues. CDR3 protein: CASRTPRAQYNSPLHF. The CDR3 DNA follows: TGTGCCAGCAGGACTCCACGGGCACAATATAATTCACCCCTCCACTTT.